This note documents a single T cell receptor (beta chain) sequence. This CDR3 comprises 12 residues. Trimming removed 7 bases from V and 4 bases from J; junction bases left unmatched: 4. Germline CDR1 SGHRS, CDR2 YFSETQ. TCRdb keeps only in-frame clones here, not all; method: immunoSEQ multiplex PCR. Among 370,000 or so clones, more than 75% were seen once, and the ten largest hold about 1.5%. This entry comes from a study of blood T cell repertoires in COVID-19. This receptor was obtained from a man aged 25 to 40 who had recovered from COVID-19. V gene TRBV5-1 combines with J gene TRBJ1-1, with TRBD1 matching over 7 bases. The sequenced sample consisted of PBMCs or T cells enriched from blood (not recorded which). In DNA form, the CDR3 reads TGCGCCAGCGCGTCAGGGGGCACTGAAGCTTTCTTT. It translates to CASASGGTEAFF.